This entry lists 20 T cell receptor beta chains sequenced from one sample in a study of cytomegalovirus exposure and HLA in healthy donors (TCRdb year 2017). The method was the immunoSEQ multiplex PCR assay. TCRdb took over this immuneACCESS table, retaining in-frame rearrangements with V and J assigned. Such tables are incomplete; in checked studies, under half of the missing clones stem from an unresolved V gene, and the remainder is unexplained. The sample records fewer than 130,000 clones, around 89% of which are singletons. Together, the top ten hold roughly 1.4% of the sample. Sequenced material: PBMCs. All receptors derive from a woman between 25 and 40 years old in good health and CMV-seropositive.

The chain has TRBV28 and TRBJ1-2; 7 bases map to TRBD1. The J segment lost 3 bases and the V segment lost 6 bases, leaving 7 bases of the junction unmatched. The CDR3 has 14 residues. The germline V gene has CDR1 MDHEN and CDR2 SYDVKM. Written as DNA, the CDR3 is TGTGCCAGCAGGCCGGGACAGAGCTACTATGGCTACACCTTC. Protein: CASRPGQSYYGYTF.

The gene calls are TRBV6-1 and TRBJ2-5, with TRBD2 matching over 10 bases. With 6 bases clipped from V and 1 base from J, the junction kept 5 bases outside the gene matches. CDR1 and CDR2 (germline): MNHNS, SASEGT. The CDR3 spans 15 residues. CDR3 DNA: TGTGCCAGCAGGGCTAGCGGGAGACCCCAAGAGACCCAGTACTTC. It translates to CASRASGRPQETQYF.

The rearrangement joins TRBV20-1 to TRBJ1-2, with 7 bases that match TRBD1. Per germline, CDR1 DFQATT and CDR2 SNEGSKA (reference sequence). The CDR3 covers 11 residues. Losses at the gene ends were 5 bases for V and 8 bases for J; bases not matched to a gene: 5. As DNA, the CDR3 is TGCAGTGCTCCAACAGGGGAAGGCTACACCTTC. This encodes CSAPTGEGYTF.

The chain uses TRBV7-9 and TRBJ2-7; 7 bases are shared with TRBD2. Germline V gene lookup returns CDR1 SEHNR and CDR2 FQNEAQ (reference sequence). This CDR3 region has 13 residues. With V trimmed by 4 bases and J by 4 bases, 4 bases remained unmatched. The CDR3 is CASSYGGRYEQYF. CDR3 DNA sequence: TGTGCCAGCAGCTACGGGGGGAGGTACGAGCAGTACTTC.

This clone was picked up a small number of times. This chain uses TRBV2 with TRBJ1-5, with D perhaps matching TRBD1 (6 bases). Per germline, CDR1 SNHLY and CDR2 FYNNEI. The CDR3 contains 16 residues. V was pared by 8 bases and J by 3 bases, with 20 bases between. The CDR3 spells CASGRGYRTDNQPQHF. Written as DNA, the CDR3 is TGTGCCAGCGGACGGGGCTACAGGACAGACAATCAGCCCCAGCATTTT. Supplemented by reference TRBV2 and TRBJ1-5, the full variable domain reads EPEVTQTPSHQVTQMGQEVILRCVPISNHLYFYWYRQILGQKVEFLVSFYNNEISEKSEIFDDQFSVERPDGSNFTLKIRSTKLEDSAMYFCASGRGYRTDNQPQHFGDGTRLSIL.

This clone was counted only a few times. This sequence joins TRBV9 and TRBJ1-3; 7 positions agree with TRBD1. The germline gives CDR1 SGDLS, CDR2 YYNGEE. With V trimmed by 4 bases and J by 4 bases, 14 bases remained unmatched. This CDR3 spans 17 amino acids. The CDR3 sequence is CASSPPWNTGDGNTIYF. DNA for the CDR3: TGTGCCAGCAGCCCCCCTTGGAATACAGGGGACGGAAACACCATATATTTT.

The genes are TRBV5-6 and TRBJ1-5; TRBD1 is a possible D gene (6 bases). V was pared by 0 bases and J by 13 bases, with 11 bases between. Germline lookup yields CDR1 SGHDT and CDR2 YYEEEE. The CDR3 is 12 amino acids. The CDR3 DNA reads as TGTGCCAGCAGCTTGGGCTCTGACAGGCAGCATTTT. Protein product: CASSLGSDRQHF.

As for this clone: The sample contains more than one DNA sequence encoding this CDR3. The chain combines TRBV4-1 with TRBJ2-5, with 11 bases lining up with TRBD2. Per germline, CDR1 MGHRA and CDR2 YSYEKL. CDR3 length equals 16 residues. The V and J ends lost 4 bases and 0 bases, in that order; junction bases with no gene match: 4. The CDR3, as DNA: TGCGCCAGCAGCCTACGACTAGCGGGGAACCAAGAGACCCAGTACTTC. As protein: CASSLRLAGNQETQYF.

The chain is built from TRBV30 and TRBJ2-3; TRBD2 agrees at 13 bases. CDR1 and CDR2 (germline): GTSNPN, SVGIG (reference sequence). Trimming removed 4 bases from V and 4 bases from J; junction bases left unmatched: 14. The CDR3 extends over 18 amino acids. Here the CDR3 reads CAWNIDLILAGGSDTQYF. The CDR3 DNA sequence: TGTGCCTGGAACATCGATCTAATACTAGCGGGAGGGTCAGATACGCAGTATTTT.

J is TRBJ2-1 and V is TRBV5-1; tentatively, D is TRBD2 (5 bases). There are 15 residues in the CDR3. Germline V gene data show CDR1 as SGHRS and CDR2 as YFSETQ. The V end was cut by 0 bases, the J end by 1 base, with 8 bases between. CDR3 amino acids: CASSLVAPSYNEQFF. The CDR3, as DNA: TGCGCCAGCAGCTTGGTAGCGCCTTCCTACAATGAGCAGTTCTTC.

The V call is TRBV4-2, the J call TRBJ2-3, with D uncertain. The V and J ends lost 4 bases and 5 bases respectively, with 22 bases between them. The CDR3 is 17 residues long. The V gene's germline CDR1 is LGHNA and CDR2 YNFKEQ. The chain's CDR3 is CASSPSPANHLGDTQYF. Written as DNA, the CDR3 is TGTGCCAGCAGCCCCTCCCCAGCGAACCACCTAGGAGATACGCAGTATTTT.

V usage is TRBV12-5 and J usage is TRBJ2-7; the D gene is possibly TRBD1 (5 bases). The CDR3 runs to 14 residues. V shed 0 bases and J shed 3 bases, with 9 bases lying between them. Germline CDR1 and CDR2: LGHNT and FRNRAP. DNA for the CDR3: TGTGCTAGTGGTTTGGTAGACAGAAACTACGAGCAGTACTTC. Protein product: CASGLVDRNYEQYF.

The gene calls are TRBV6-6 and TRBJ2-1; the match to TRBD2 covers 10 bases. V gave up 0 bases and J gave up 5 bases; unmatched junction bases: 4. CDR1 MNHNY and CDR2 SVGAGI come from the germline V gene (reference sequence). CDR3 length: 16 amino acids. In nucleotides, the CDR3 is TGTGCCAGCAGTTACTCTGTACTAGCGGGGAACAATGAGCAGTTCTTC. Amino acids: CASSYSVLAGNNEQFF.

This rearrangement joins TRBV11-2 to TRBJ2-3, with a possible D match to TRBD2 (5 bases). The CDR3 length is 16 residues. In germline, CDR1 is SGHAT, CDR2 FQNNGV. Trimming removed 4 bases from V and 0 bases from J, with 14 bases in between. The chain's CDR3 is CASSYHIRTSTDTQYF. CDR3 coding DNA: TGTGCCAGCAGCTACCATATACGGACTAGCACAGATACGCAGTATTTT. Full variable domain (missing parts from reference TRBV11-2 and TRBJ2-3): EAGVAQSPRYKIIEKRQSVAFWCNPISGHATLYWYQQILGQGPKLLIQFQNNGVVDDSQLPKDRFSAERLKGVDSTLKIQPAKLEDSAVYLCASSYHIRTSTDTQYFGPGTRLTVL.

The chain is built from TRBV27 and TRBJ1-1, with D perhaps matching TRBD1 (5 bases). The length of the CDR3 is 14 residues. Looked up from germline, CDR1 is MNHEY and CDR2 is SMNVEV (reference sequence). Between the trimmed V and J ends, which lost 0 bases and 1 base, there was a span of 6 bases. The CDR3 DNA reads as TGTGCCAGCAGTTTATCGGGGCGGAACACTGAAGCTTTCTTT. It codes for CASSLSGRNTEAFF.

The CDR3 sequence is CASSVGGGLTDTQYF. The CDR3 coding sequence is TGTGCCAGCAGCGTAGGCGGGGGGTTGACAGATACGCAGTATTTT. V and J are TRBV9 and TRBJ2-3; the match to TRBD2 covers 8 bases. The V gene's germline CDR1 is SGDLS and CDR2 YYNGEE. V lost 0 bases, J lost 3 bases, and 3 bases stayed unmatched. This CDR3 is 15 amino acids long. The full variable domain, with the rest looked up from reference TRBV9 and TRBJ2-3, is DSGVTQTPKHLITATGQRVTLRCSPRSGDLSVYWYQQSLDQGLQFLIQYYNGEERAKGNILERFSAQQFPDLHSELNLSSLELGDSALYFCASSVGGGLTDTQYFGPGTRLTVL.

The table lists this clone with a few counts. The chain uses TRBV5-1 and TRBJ2-7; 14 positions match TRBD2. Germline CDR1 SGHRS, CDR2 YFSETQ. This CDR3 has 18 residues. V lost 4 bases and J lost 6; bases outside the gene matches: 15. CDR3 amino acids: CASSPRLAGGSSASEQYF. The CDR3 nucleotides are TGCGCCAGCAGCCCGAGACTAGCGGGGGGGAGCAGTGCCTCCGAGCAGTACTTC.

The gene calls are TRBV30 and TRBJ2-5, with TRBD1 as a possible D gene (6 bases). The CDR3 is 17 residues long. Germline V gives CDR1 GTSNPN, CDR2 SVGIG (reference sequence). V lost 1 base to trimming and J lost 1 base, with 19 bases between them. For the CDR3, the DNA is TGTGCCTGGAGTGCGATTGCCCCCGGGACACCCCAAGAGACCCAGTACTTC. Protein sequence: CAWSAIAPGTPQETQYF.

The genes are TRBV28 and TRBJ2-1; 7 nucleotides line up with TRBD2. V dropped 2 bases and J dropped 4; count of bases not matched to a gene: 8. The CDR3 sequence is 16 residues long. Germline values: CDR1 MDHEN, CDR2 SYDVKM. CDR3 region: CASSLLSGTLYNEQFF. DNA of the CDR3: TGTGCCAGCAGTTTACTGAGCGGGACCCTTTACAATGAGCAGTTCTTC.

This clone was recorded only once. V and J are TRBV9 and TRBJ2-2, with 10 bases identical to TRBD2. The germline V gene encodes CDR1 SGDLS and CDR2 YYNGEE. This CDR3 spans 17 amino acids. V shed 0 bases and J 5 bases; nucleotides not matched to a gene: 7. The CDR3 DNA follows: TGTGCCAGCAGCGTAGAGAGCGGGAGGGCCTTGACCGGGGAGCTGTTTTTT. It specifies CASSVESGRALTGELFF.